These 10 T cell receptor beta chains came from one sample sequenced in a study of technical replicates of blood from several donors. This table comes from immunoSEQ multiplex PCR, and its TCRdb copy is limited to in-frame clones, with some not included. The sample has more than 65,000 clones; roughly 95% are singletons. Specimen: T cells isolated from PBMCs. Source of these receptors: a human donor in good health.

This sequence joins TRBV11-2 and TRBJ2-5, with 7 bases aligning to TRBD1. Germline CDR1 reads SGHAT; CDR2 reads FQNNGV. The junction had 11 bases not matched to a gene; V was cut back by 0 bases and J by 4 bases. CDR3 length equals 17 residues. This CDR3 is CASSLDSFSGQIETQYF. The CDR3 nucleotides read TGTGCCAGCAGCTTAGACTCTTTTTCGGGACAGATAGAGACCCAGTACTTC.

J is TRBJ1-2 and V is TRBV9; 9 bases align to TRBD1. Germline V gene lookup returns CDR1 SGDLS and CDR2 YYNGEE. V gave up 4 bases and J gave up 5 bases; unmatched junction bases: 6. This CDR3 has 14 amino acids. This CDR3 is CASSPEDRGYGYTF. The CDR3 bases are TGTGCCAGCAGCCCGGAGGACAGGGGTTATGGCTACACCTTC. Full variable domain (outside the CDR3, taken from reference TRBV9 and TRBJ1-2): DSGVTQTPKHLITATGQRVTLRCSPRSGDLSVYWYQQSLDQGLQFLIQYYNGEERAKGNILERFSAQQFPDLHSELNLSSLELGDSALYFCASSPEDRGYGYTFGSGTRLTVV.

The DNA of the CDR3 is TGTGCCAGTAGTATAGACGGGAGTAGGCGTCGAGAGCAGTTCTTC. Translated, it gives CASSIDGSRRREQFF. This sequence joins TRBV19 and TRBJ2-1; a possible D gene is TRBD2 (6 bases). The germline V gene has CDR1 LNHDA and CDR2 SQIVND (reference sequence). Trimming took off 0 bases at V and 10 bases at J, with 16 bases between the two ends. The CDR3 spans 15 residues.

This rearrangement joins TRBV6-5 to TRBJ2-2; 8 nucleotides agree with TRBD2. Germline V gene lookup returns CDR1 MNHEY and CDR2 SVGAGI. The CDR3 consists of 15 residues. J lost 5 bases, V lost 3 bases, and 5 bases had no gene match. The CDR3 sequence is CASSYRGGRTGELFF. The CDR3 DNA is TGTGCCAGCAGTTATCGCGGGGGGCGTACCGGGGAGCTGTTTTTT.

The J gene is TRBJ1-2, the V gene TRBV5-1; TRBD1 matches 7 bases. This CDR3 is built from 14 residues. Germline V gene sequence: CDR1 SGHRS, CDR2 YFSETQ. With 4 bases clipped from V and 4 bases from J, the junction kept 7 bases outside the gene matches. CDR3 coding DNA: TGCGCCAGCAGCCTAGGGGACAGATCCTATGGCTACACCTTC. The encoded protein is CASSLGDRSYGYTF. Drawing the rest from reference TRBV5-1 and TRBJ1-2, the complete variable domain is KAGVTQTPRYLIKTRGQQVTLSCSPISGHRSVSWYQQTPGQGLQFLFEYFSETQRNKGNFPGRFSGRQFSNSRSEMNVSTLELGDSALYLCASSLGDRSYGYTFGSGTRLTVV.

DNA of the CDR3: TGTGCCAGCAGCTTAGCCTCCGGCATACAGGCGGGCTACACCTTC. It is translated as CASSLASGIQAGYTF. V gene TRBV11-2 combines with J gene TRBJ1-2, with D possibly TRBD1 on 5 matching bases. Germline V gene lookup returns CDR1 SGHAT and CDR2 FQNNGV. The CDR3 contains 15 residues. Between the trimmed V and J ends, which lost 1 base and 8 bases, there was a span of 17 bases.

The chain employs TRBV28 and TRBJ2-3; D is possibly TRBD2 (6 bases). The CDR3 has 14 residues. The V gene's germline CDR1 is MDHEN and CDR2 SYDVKM. V shed 9 bases and J shed 4 bases, with 17 bases lying between them. For the CDR3, the DNA is TGTGCCAGGAGTAAACGGGAGAGTGCAGATACGCAGTATTTT. Residues: CARSKRESADTQYF.

The chain recombines TRBV7-9 with TRBJ2-7, with 9 positions matching TRBD2. V lost 3 bases, J lost 8 bases, and 11 bases stayed unmatched. Germline V gene data show CDR1 as SEHNR and CDR2 as FQNEAQ (reference sequence). This CDR3 comprises 15 residues. CDR3 nucleotide sequence: TGTGCCAGCAGCTTCCGGGGAAGCGGGGGGTCGAAGCAGTACTTC. Translating gives CASSFRGSGGSKQYF.

The chain uses TRBV5-4 and TRBJ2-7; 7 bases are a match to TRBD2. The CDR3 consists of 14 residues. Germline loops: CDR1 SGHNT, CDR2 YYREEE (reference sequence). The trim removed 3 bases at V and 6 bases at J, leaving 9 bases unmatched. CDR3 protein: CASSSSGLKVEQYF. CDR3 in DNA: TGTGCCAGCAGCTCATCGGGACTAAAGGTCGAGCAGTACTTC.

The chain couples TRBV18 to TRBJ1-5, with D uncertain. The CDR3 is 14 residues long. Germline-derived CDR1 and CDR2 are KGHSH and LQKENI. Trimming cost V 3 bases and J 4 bases, with 10 bases left between them. CDR3 sequence reads: CASSPELWNQPQHF. The CDR3 region has the DNA TGTGCCAGCTCACCGGAGTTGTGGAATCAGCCCCAGCATTTT.